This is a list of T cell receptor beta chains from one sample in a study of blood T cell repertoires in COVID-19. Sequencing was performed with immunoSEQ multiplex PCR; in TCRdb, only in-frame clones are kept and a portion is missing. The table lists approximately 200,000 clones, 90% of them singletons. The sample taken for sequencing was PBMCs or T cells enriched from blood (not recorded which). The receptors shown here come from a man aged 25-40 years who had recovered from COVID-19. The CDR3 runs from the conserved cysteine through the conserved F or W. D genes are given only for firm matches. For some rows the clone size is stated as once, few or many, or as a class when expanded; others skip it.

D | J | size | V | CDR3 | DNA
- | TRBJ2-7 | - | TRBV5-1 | CASSVGQYEQYF | TGCGCCAGCAGCGTCGGACAGTACGAGCAGTACTTC
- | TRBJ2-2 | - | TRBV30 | CAWSLETGELFF | TGTGCCTGGTCTTTGGAGACCGGGGAGCTGTTTTTT
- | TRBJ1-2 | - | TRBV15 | CATSRDRHHGYTF | TGTGCCACCAGCAGAGACAGACACCATGGCTACACCTTC
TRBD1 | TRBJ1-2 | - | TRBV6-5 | CASSYPTGGSYGYTF | TGTGCCAGCAGTTACCCGACAGGGGGCAGCTATGGCTACACCTTC
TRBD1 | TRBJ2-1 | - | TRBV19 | CASSPRQGRNEQFF | TGTGCCAGTAGTCCTCGACAGGGACGCAATGAGCAGTTCTTC
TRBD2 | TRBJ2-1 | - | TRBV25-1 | CASTPRLAGVNEQFF | TGTGCCAGCACCCCCCGGCTAGCGGGAGTGAATGAGCAGTTCTTC
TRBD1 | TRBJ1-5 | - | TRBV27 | CASRPITGQGAGSNQPQHF | TGTGCCAGCAGACCAATTACAGGACAGGGGGCGGGTAGCAATCAGCCCCAGCATTTT
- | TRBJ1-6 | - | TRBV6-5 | CASSYSSSPLHF | TGTGCCAGCAGTTACTCGAGTTCACCCCTCCACTTT
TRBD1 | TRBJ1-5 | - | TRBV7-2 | CASSLVTGENQPQHF | TGTGCCAGCAGCTTAGTGACAGGGGAAAATCAGCCCCAGCATTTT
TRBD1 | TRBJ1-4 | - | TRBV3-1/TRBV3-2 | CASSQGQGFEKLFF | TGTGCCAGCAGCCAAGGACAGGGGTTTGAAAAACTGTTTTTT
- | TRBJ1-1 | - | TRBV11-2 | CASSLGAGLNTEAFF | TGTGCCAGCAGCTTAGGGGCGGGCCTGAACACTGAAGCTTTCTTT
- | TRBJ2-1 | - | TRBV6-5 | CASSWRTAANEQFF | TGTGCCAGCAGTTGGCGGACAGCGGCCAATGAGCAGTTCTTC
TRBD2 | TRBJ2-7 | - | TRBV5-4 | CASSSLAGGDEQYF | TGTGCCAGCAGCTCCCTAGCGGGGGGCGACGAGCAGTACTTC
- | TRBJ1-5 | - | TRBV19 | CASSIGGRSNQPQHF | TGTGCCAGTAGTATAGGGGGCAGGAGCAATCAGCCCCAGCATTTT
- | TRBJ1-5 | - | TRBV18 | CASSTPQVQPQHF | TGTGCCAGCTCGACGCCCCAGGTTCAGCCCCAGCATTTT
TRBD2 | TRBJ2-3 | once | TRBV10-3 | CAISESPSGGGTDTQYF | TGTGCCATCAGTGAGTCGCCTAGCGGGGGGGGTACAGATACGCAGTATTTT
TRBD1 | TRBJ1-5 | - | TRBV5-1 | CASSAGGGQPQHF | TGCGCCAGTTCCGCAGGGGGCGGTCAGCCCCAGCATTTT
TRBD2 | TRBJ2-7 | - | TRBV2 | CASTPSTSASREQYF | TGTGCCAGCACCCCATCGACTAGCGCGAGCCGGGAGCAGTACTTC
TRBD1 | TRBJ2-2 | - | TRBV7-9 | CASSSGQGLTGELFF | TGTGCCAGCAGTTCAGGACAGGGGCTCACCGGGGAGCTGTTTTTT
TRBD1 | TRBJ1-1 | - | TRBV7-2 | CASSLLSRPGGRGTEAFF | TGTGCCAGCAGCTTATTGAGCCGCCCAGGGGGGAGAGGCACTGAAGCTTTCTTT
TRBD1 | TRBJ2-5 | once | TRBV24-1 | CATSDFSTGAQETQYF | TGTGCCACCAGTGATTTCTCGACAGGGGCGCAAGAGACCCAGTACTTC
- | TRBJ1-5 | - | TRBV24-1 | CATSGQYSNQPQHF | TGTGCCACCAGTGGCCAGTATAGCAATCAGCCCCAGCATTTT
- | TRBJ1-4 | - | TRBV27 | CASSLRGVGEKLFF | TGTGCCAGCAGTTTACGGGGTGTGGGTGAAAAACTGTTTTTT